This T cell receptor (beta chain) was obtained from a study of human CD8 memory T cell subsets. UMI-labeled 5' RACE was used to make TCR beta libraries. TCRdb reprocessed the 5' RACE reads and reports one entry per CDR3 protein, with no DNA. The data show roughly 5,000 distinct CDR3 sequences, and the top ten clones hold less than 20%. CCR7+ PD-1+ TIGIT+ early memory CD8+ cells with dysfunctional traits were TPEX. The RNA's source was duplicate vials of approximately 140,000 sorted CD8+ T cells per subset. Study observations and caveats: High, similar diversity marked stem-like memory and precursor exhausted T cells but not effector memory cells. Stem-like memory T cell repertoires barely overlapped those of precursor exhausted T cells. Diversity, per Chao1 estimates, appeared greater in stem-like memory T cells than in precursor exhausted T cells.

This clonotype counts as medium-sized by frequency. Its antigen is undetermined. Source material: CD8+ T cells from PBMCs. This receptor was obtained from a human donor in good health.

The CDR3 protein is CASSLDPDYGYTF. The chain uses TRBV5-6 and TRBJ1-2. CDR3 length: 13 amino acids. Germline values: CDR1 SGHDT, CDR2 YYEEEE.